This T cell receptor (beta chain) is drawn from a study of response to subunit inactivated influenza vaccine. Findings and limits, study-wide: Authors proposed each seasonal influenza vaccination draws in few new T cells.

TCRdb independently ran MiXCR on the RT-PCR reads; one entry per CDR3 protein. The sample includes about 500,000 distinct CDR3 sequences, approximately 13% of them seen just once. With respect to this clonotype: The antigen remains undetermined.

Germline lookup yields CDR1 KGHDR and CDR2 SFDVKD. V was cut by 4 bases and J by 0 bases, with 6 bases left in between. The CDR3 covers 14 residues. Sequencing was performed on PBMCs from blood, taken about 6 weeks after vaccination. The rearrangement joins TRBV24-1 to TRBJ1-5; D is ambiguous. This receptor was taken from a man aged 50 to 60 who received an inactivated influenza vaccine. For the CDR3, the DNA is TGTGCCACCAGTGAGATTGGTAGCAATCAGCCCCAGCATTTT. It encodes CATSEIGSNQPQHF.